These T cell receptor beta chains were read from a single sample in a study of cytomegalovirus exposure and HLA in healthy donors. Profiled with immunoSEQ multiplex PCR; TCRdb holds only in-frame clones, not every one. The sample shows some 190,000 clones, roughly four fifths of them seen only once. What was sequenced was PBMCs. The receptors were sampled from a man younger than 35 in good health and CMV-seronegative. Both conserved end residues are part of each CDR3. D genes are given only for firm matches. Clone size is not always given. Where it is, it says once, few, many or a class for expanded clones.

TRBV5-1	-	17	-	TRBJ1-6	CASSLGRANSYNSPLHF	TGCGCCAGCAGCTTGGGCAGGGCAAACTCCTATAATTCACCCCTCCACTTT
TRBV4-2	-	15	-	TRBJ2-1	CASSQALDPAQGQFF	TGTGCCAGCAGCCAAGCGTTGGACCCAGCTCAGGGGCAGTTCTTC
TRBV9	-	15	-	TRBJ1-1	CASSALQGGRTEAFF	TGTGCCAGCAGCGCGTTACAGGGCGGAAGGACTGAAGCTTTCTTT
TRBV6-1	-	11	TRBD2	TRBJ2-1	CASTTGTSEFF	TGTGCCAGCACCACCGGGACTAGTGAGTTCTTC
TRBV5-8	-	15	-	TRBJ1-5	CASSLGTANNQPQHF	TGTGCCAGCAGCCTCGGGACTGCCAACAATCAGCCCCAGCATTTT
TRBV18	few	13	-	TRBJ1-2	CASSPPETYGYTF	TGTGCCAGCTCACCACCGGAGACCTATGGCTACACCTTC
TRBV6-5	few	15	-	TRBJ2-7	CASSSPTLARYEQYF	TGTGCCAGCAGTTCCCCGACCCTAGCGCGATACGAGCAGTACTTC
TRBV9	-	15	-	TRBJ1-5	CASSLSGVSGQPQHF	TGTGCCAGCAGCCTAAGCGGGGTATCGGGTCAGCCCCAGCATTTT
TRBV4-1	-	12	-	TRBJ2-3	CASSQIADTQYF	TGCGCCAGCAGCCAAATAGCGGATACGCAGTATTTT
TRBV19	-	19	TRBD1	TRBJ1-5	CASTNMGMGTGAVNQPQHF	TGTGCCAGTACCAACATGGGGATGGGGACAGGGGCCGTCAATCAGCCCCAGCATTTT
TRBV19	-	15	TRBD1	TRBJ2-2	CASTSGTGNTGELFF	TGTGCCAGTACCTCCGGGACAGGGAACACCGGGGAGCTGTTTTTT
TRBV7-9	few	13	-	TRBJ1-1	CASSLDTNTEAFF	TGTGCCAGCAGCCTGGACACGAACACTGAAGCTTTCTTT
TRBV28	once	16	-	TRBJ1-4	CASSLAVAGRGEKLFF	TGTGCCAGCAGTTTAGCGGTTGCGGGCCGTGGTGAAAAACTGTTTTTT
TRBV2	-	13	-	TRBJ2-2	CASNFGATGELFF	TGTGCCAGCAATTTTGGGGCCACCGGGGAGCTGTTTTTT
TRBV6-8	-	18	-	TRBJ1-5	CASRLRDIGGRSNQPQHF	TGTGCCAGCAGACTCCGGGACATCGGGGGGCGTAGCAATCAGCCCCAGCATTTT
TRBV11-2	-	15	TRBD2	TRBJ2-5	CASSLVGGVPETQYF	TGTGCCAGCAGCTTAGTTGGGGGGGTGCCAGAGACCCAGTACTTC
TRBV29-1	-	14	TRBD1	TRBJ1-4	CSVVGGQGGEKLFF	TGCAGCGTTGTTGGGGGACAGGGTGGTGAAAAACTGTTTTTT
TRBV6-5	-	14	TRBD2	TRBJ2-7	CASSYGLGSYEQYF	TGTGCCAGCAGTTACGGACTAGGTTCCTACGAGCAGTACTTC
TRBV5-1	-	15	TRBD1	TRBJ2-5	CASSPRSRGQETQYF	TGCGCCAGCAGCCCTCGGTCCAGGGGGCAAGAGACCCAGTACTTC
TRBV9	-	15	-	TRBJ2-3	CASSVDGGATDTQYF	TGTGCCAGCAGCGTAGATGGGGGGGCGACAGATACGCAGTATTTT
TRBV19	few	13	-	TRBJ1-4	CASSSGRGEKLFF	TGTGCCAGTAGTTCCGGGAGGGGTGAAAAACTGTTTTTT
TRBV5-4	-	15	-	TRBJ2-5	CASSPGGGSAETQYF	TGTGCCAGCTCCCCTGGGGGCGGGAGCGCGGAGACCCAGTACTTC